The 12 T cell receptor beta chains given below trace back to one sample, sequenced in a study of identical twins' blood T cells. TCRdb itself ran the 5' RACE reads through MiXCR, one entry per CDR3 protein. Of fewer than 450,000 distinct CDR3 sequences in the sample, 28% were seen once. Specimen: PBMCs. The receptors shown here come from a woman aged 18 to 50 in good health.

V and J are TRBV27 and TRBJ2-3, with TRBD1 matching over 8 bases. V lost 3 bases to trimming and J lost 4 bases; unmatched junction nucleotides: 3. From germline, CDR1 is MNHEY and CDR2 SMNVEV (reference sequence). The CDR3 is made up of 14 amino acids. This CDR3 reads CASSLRTGPDTQYF. Here the CDR3 DNA reads TGTGCCAGCAGTTTGAGGACAGGGCCAGATACGCAGTATTTT.

The CDR3 reads CASRPPDLNTEAFF. The CDR3 DNA sequence: TGTGCCAGCAGGCCACCTGATCTAAACACTGAAGCTTTCTTT. The chain uses TRBV27 and TRBJ1-1, with D uncertain. The germline CDR1 and CDR2 sequences are MNHEY and SMNVEV (reference sequence). This CDR3 has 14 residues. Trimming cost V 6 bases and J 2 bases, with 13 bases left between them.

At least ten counts were recorded for this clonotype. The J gene is TRBJ1-1, the V gene TRBV13; D remains unclear. Germline values: CDR1 PRHDT, CDR2 FYEKMQ (reference sequence). CDR3 length: 15 amino acids. V was cut by 5 bases and J by 1 base, with 14 bases left in between. The CDR3 sequence is CASSPESVGNTEAFF. For the CDR3, the DNA is TGTGCCAGCAGCCCCGAAAGTGTGGGGAACACTGAAGCTTTCTTT.

V is TRBV20-1 and J is TRBJ1-1, with D perhaps matching TRBD1 (6 bases). Between the trimmed V and J ends, which lost 3 bases and 3 bases, there was a span of 14 bases. There are 14 residues in the CDR3. Per the germline V gene, CDR1 is DFQATT and CDR2 is SNEGSKA (reference sequence). The CDR3 sequence: CSARPGGADTEAFF. CDR3 in DNA: TGCAGTGCTAGGCCGGGGGGGGCGGACACTGAAGCTTTCTTT.

This clonotype has only a few counts. The CDR3 bases are TGCGCCAGCAGCCCAGGACGGACAGGGAACTATGGCTACACCTTC. Translation gives CASSPGRTGNYGYTF. The chain combines TRBV5-1 with TRBJ1-2, with TRBD1 identical over 8 bases. The CDR3 loop spans 15 amino acids. Germline trimming cut 4 bases from V and 2 bases from J; bases unmatched to any gene: 7. CDR1 and CDR2 from the germline V gene are SGHRS and YFSETQ.

Here the CDR3 DNA reads TGTGCCAGCTTACTGATTCTGACCGAGAACTATGGCTACACCTTC. Translating gives CASLLILTENYGYTF. The chain combines TRBV18 with TRBJ1-2; D remains unclear. The length of the CDR3 is 15 residues. CDR1 and CDR2 (germline): KGHSH, LQKENI. V was shortened by 7 bases and J by 2 bases, with 17 bases between the two germline ends.

This clonotype occurred a few times. This chain links TRBV20-1 with TRBJ2-5, with a weak D call TRBD1 (6 bases). Between the trimmed V and J ends, which lost 2 bases and 0 bases, there was a span of 7 bases. Germline CDR1 and CDR2: DFQATT and SNEGSKA (reference sequence). The CDR3 extends over 13 amino acids. The CDR3 loop reads CSARRGYQETQYF. In nucleotides, the CDR3 is TGCAGTGCTAGAAGGGGGTACCAAGAGACCCAGTACTTC.

A few counts support this clonotype. The chain has TRBV6-6 and TRBJ2-7; tentative D call: TRBD1 (6 bases). V was clipped by 0 bases and J by 3 bases, with 24 bases between them. The germline gives CDR1 MNHNY, CDR2 SVGAGI (reference sequence). CDR3 size: 19 residues. CDR3 in amino acids: CASSYSISGHILYFYEQYF. The CDR3 DNA sequence: TGTGCCAGCAGTTACTCGATCTCGGGACACATTCTATACTTCTACGAGCAGTACTTC.

This clonotype has just a few counts. This chain joins TRBV7-2 and TRBJ1-6, with D unclear. CDR3 length: 13 residues. Trimming removed 5 bases from V and 5 bases from J, with 7 bases in between. Germline loops: CDR1 SGHTA, CDR2 FQGNSA. The CDR3 region is CASSLRHNSPLHF. In nucleotides, the CDR3 is TGTGCCAGCAGCCTCAGACATAATTCACCCCTCCACTTT.

In the case of this clonotype: A read error may produce the germline difference seen at one junction end. This chain uses TRBV6-6 with TRBJ1-1; D ambiguous. Germline loops: CDR1 MNHNY, CDR2 SVGAGI (reference sequence). The CDR3 contains 12 residues. Here the CDR3 reads CATSRANTEAFF. CDR3 bases: TGTGCCACCAGTAGGGCGAACACTGAAGCTTTCTTT.

This clonotype was counted only a few times. The J gene is TRBJ1-5, the V gene TRBV18; D remains unclear. V shed 2 bases and J shed 2 bases, with 4 bases lying between them. In germline, CDR1 is KGHSH, CDR2 LQKENI. This CDR3 is 13 amino acids long. DNA for the CDR3: TGTGCCAGCTCACCAAAAGGCAATCAGCCCCAGCATTTT. Translated, it gives CASSPKGNQPQHF.

This clonotype was picked up a small number of times. The V gene is TRBV7-8, the J gene TRBJ2-7; TRBD2 matches 11 bases. CDR1 and CDR2 from the germline V gene are SGHVS and FQNEAQ. V gave up 5 bases and J gave up 5 bases; unmatched junction bases: 14. CDR3 length: 17 amino acids. CDR3 loop: CASSQLAGGPPGDEQYF. CDR3 DNA sequence: TGTGCCAGCAGCCAATTAGCGGGAGGGCCTCCAGGGGACGAGCAGTACTTC.